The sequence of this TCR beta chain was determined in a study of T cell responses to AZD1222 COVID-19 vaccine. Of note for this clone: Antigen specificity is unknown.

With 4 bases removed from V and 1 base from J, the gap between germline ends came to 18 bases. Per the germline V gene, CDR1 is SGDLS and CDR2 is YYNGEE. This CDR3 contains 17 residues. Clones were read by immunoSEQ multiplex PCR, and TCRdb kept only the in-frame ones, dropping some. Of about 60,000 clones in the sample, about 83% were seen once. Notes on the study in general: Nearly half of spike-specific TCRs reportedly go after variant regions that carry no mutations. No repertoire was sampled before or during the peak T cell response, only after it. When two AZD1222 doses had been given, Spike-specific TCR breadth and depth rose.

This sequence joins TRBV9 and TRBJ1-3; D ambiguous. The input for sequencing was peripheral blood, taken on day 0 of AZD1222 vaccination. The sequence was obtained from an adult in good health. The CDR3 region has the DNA TGTGCCAGCAGCCCCCGATGGAGCTTGTCATCTGGAAACACCATATATTTT. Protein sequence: CASSPRWSLSSGNTIYF.